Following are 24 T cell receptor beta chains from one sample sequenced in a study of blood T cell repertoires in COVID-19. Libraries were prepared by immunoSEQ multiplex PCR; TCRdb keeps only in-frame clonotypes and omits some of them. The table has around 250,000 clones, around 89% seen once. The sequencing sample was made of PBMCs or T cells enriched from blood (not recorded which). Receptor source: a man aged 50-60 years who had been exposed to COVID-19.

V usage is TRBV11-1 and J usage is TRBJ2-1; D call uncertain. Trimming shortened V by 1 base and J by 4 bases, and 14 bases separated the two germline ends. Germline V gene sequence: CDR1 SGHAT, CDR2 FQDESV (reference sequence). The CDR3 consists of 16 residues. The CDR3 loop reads CASSLDRSSLYNEQFF. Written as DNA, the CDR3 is TGTGCCAGCAGCTTAGACCGGAGCTCCCTTTACAATGAGCAGTTCTTC.

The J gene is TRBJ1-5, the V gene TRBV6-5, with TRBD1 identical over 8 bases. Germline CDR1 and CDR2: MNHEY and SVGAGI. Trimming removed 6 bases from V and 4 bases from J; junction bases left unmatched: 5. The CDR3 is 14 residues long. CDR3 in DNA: TGTGCCAGCAGCGGACAGGGTTGGAATCAGCCCCAGCATTTT. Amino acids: CASSGQGWNQPQHF.

CDR3 nucleotide sequence: TGTGCCATCAGTGAGCCGGACAGGGGTTCAGATGAAGCTTTCTTT. This gives the protein CAISEPDRGSDEAFF. The V and J genes are TRBV10-3 and TRBJ1-1; 9 bases align to TRBD1. The CDR3 extends over 15 amino acids. V gave up 2 bases and J gave up 7 bases; unmatched junction bases: 8. Germline V gene lookup returns CDR1 ENHRY and CDR2 SYGVKD.

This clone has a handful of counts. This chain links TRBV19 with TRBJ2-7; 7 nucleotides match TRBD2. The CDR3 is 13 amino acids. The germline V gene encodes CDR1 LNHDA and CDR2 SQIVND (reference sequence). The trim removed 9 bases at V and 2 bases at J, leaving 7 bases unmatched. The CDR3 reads CASGLGMTYEQYF. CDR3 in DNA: TGTGCCAGCGGACTAGGGATGACCTACGAGCAGTACTTC.

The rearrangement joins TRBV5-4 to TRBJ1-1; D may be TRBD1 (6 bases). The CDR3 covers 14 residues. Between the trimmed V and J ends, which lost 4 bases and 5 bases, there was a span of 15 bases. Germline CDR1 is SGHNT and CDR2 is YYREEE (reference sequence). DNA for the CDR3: TGTGCCAGCAGCCCCAGAGGGGGTAGGACTGAAGCTTTCTTT. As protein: CASSPRGGRTEAFF.

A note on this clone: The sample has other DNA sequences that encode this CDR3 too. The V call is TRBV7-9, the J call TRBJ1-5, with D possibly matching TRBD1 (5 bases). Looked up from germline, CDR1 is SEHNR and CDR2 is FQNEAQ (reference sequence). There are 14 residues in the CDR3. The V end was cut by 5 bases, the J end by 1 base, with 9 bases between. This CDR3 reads CASSLQGSNQPQHF. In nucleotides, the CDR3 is TGTGCCAGCAGCCTCCAGGGAAGCAATCAGCCCCAGCATTTT.

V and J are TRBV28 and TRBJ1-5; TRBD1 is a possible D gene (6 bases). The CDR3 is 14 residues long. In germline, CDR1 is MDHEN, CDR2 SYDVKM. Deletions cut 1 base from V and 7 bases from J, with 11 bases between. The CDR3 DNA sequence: TGTGCCAGCAGTTTATTACAGGGCTGGCAGCCCCAGCATTTT. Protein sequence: CASSLLQGWQPQHF.

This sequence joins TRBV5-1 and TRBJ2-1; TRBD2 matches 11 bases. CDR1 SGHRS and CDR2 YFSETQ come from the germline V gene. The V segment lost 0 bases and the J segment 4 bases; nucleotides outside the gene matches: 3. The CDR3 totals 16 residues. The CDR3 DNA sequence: TGCGCCAGCAGCTTGGCCCTAGCGGGGGGATACAATGAGCAGTTCTTC. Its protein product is CASSLALAGGYNEQFF.

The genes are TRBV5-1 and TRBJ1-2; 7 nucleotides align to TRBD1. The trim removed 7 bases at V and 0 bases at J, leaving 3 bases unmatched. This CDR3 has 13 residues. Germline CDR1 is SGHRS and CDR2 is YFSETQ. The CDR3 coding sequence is TGCGCCAGCGGGACAGTTCCTAACTATGGCTACACCTTC. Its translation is CASGTVPNYGYTF.

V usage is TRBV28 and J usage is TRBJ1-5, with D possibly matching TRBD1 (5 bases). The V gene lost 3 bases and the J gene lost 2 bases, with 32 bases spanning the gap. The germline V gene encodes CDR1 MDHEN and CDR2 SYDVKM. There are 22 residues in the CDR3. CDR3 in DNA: TGTGCCAGCAGTTTGAGGCTTACAGGAATAAACTACCACGGAAGGGGCAATCAGCCCCAGCATTTT. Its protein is CASSLRLTGINYHGRGNQPQHF.

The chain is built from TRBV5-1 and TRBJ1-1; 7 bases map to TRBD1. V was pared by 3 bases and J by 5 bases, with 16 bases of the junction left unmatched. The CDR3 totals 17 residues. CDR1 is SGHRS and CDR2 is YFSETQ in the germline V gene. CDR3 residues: CASSSLYTGDLRTEAFF. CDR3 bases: TGCGCCAGCAGCTCCCTATATACAGGGGATTTGAGAACTGAAGCTTTCTTT. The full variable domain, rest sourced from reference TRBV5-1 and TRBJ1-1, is KAGVTQTPRYLIKTRGQQVTLSCSPISGHRSVSWYQQTPGQGLQFLFEYFSETQRNKGNFPGRFSGRQFSNSRSEMNVSTLELGDSALYLCASSSLYTGDLRTEAFFGQGTRLTVV.

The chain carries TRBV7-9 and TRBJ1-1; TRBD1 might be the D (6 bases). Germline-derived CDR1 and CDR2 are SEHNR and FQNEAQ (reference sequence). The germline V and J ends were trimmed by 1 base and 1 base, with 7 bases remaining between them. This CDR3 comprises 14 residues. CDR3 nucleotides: TGTGCCAGCAGCTTAGGACAGGCGAACACTGAAGCTTTCTTT. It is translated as CASSLGQANTEAFF. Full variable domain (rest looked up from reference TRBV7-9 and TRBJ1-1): DTGVSQNPRHKITKRGQNVTFRCDPISEHNRLYWYRQTLGQGPEFLTYFQNEAQLEKSRLLSDRFSAERPKGSFSTLEIQRTEQGDSAMYLCASSLGQANTEAFFGQGTRLTVV.

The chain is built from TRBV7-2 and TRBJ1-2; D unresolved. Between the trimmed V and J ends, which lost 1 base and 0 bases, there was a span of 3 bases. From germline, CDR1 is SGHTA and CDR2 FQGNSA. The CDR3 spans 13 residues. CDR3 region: CASSLVSNYGYTF. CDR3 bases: TGTGCCAGCAGCTTAGTATCTAACTATGGCTACACCTTC. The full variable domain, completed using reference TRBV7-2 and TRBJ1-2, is GAGVSQSPSNKVTEKGKDVELRCDPISGHTALYWYRQSLGQGLEFLIYFQGNSAPDKSGLPSDRFSAERTGGSVSTLTIQRTQQEDSAVYLCASSLVSNYGYTFGSGTRLTVV.

In DNA form, the CDR3 reads TGTGCCAGCAGTTTATCCAGGATGAACACTGAAGCTTTCTTT. Translating it yields CASSLSRMNTEAFF. The rearrangement uses TRBV28 and TRBJ1-1; D is uncertain. CDR1 and CDR2 (germline): MDHEN, SYDVKM. Trimming took off 1 base at V and 0 bases at J, with 6 bases between the two ends. CDR3 size: 14 residues.

The CDR3 DNA reads TGTGCCAGCACCACCCCGGGAGGCTCCTACGAGCAGTACGTC. Translating gives CASTTPGGSYEQYV. V gene TRBV28 combines with J gene TRBJ2-7; 7 bases fit TRBD2. This CDR3 has 14 residues. Per the germline V gene, CDR1 is MDHEN and CDR2 is SYDVKM. V was clipped by 7 bases and J by 0 bases; unmatched bases: 6.

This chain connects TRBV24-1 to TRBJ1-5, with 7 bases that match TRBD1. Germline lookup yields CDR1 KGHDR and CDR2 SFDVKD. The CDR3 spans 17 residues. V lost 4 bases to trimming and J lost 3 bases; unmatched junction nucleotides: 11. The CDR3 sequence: CATSDPKTGSSNQPQHF. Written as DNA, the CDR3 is TGTGCCACCAGTGACCCAAAGACAGGGTCCTCCAATCAGCCCCAGCATTTT.

The CDR3 nucleotides read TGTGCCACCTCCAGGGCCCGCTATGGCTACACCTTC. Translated, it gives CATSRARYGYTF. The rearrangement uses TRBV15 and TRBJ1-2; perhaps TRBD1 as D (5 bases). V was trimmed by 8 bases and J by 4 bases, leaving 11 bases between them. CDR3 length equals 12 residues. The V gene's germline CDR1 is LNHNV and CDR2 YYDKDF (reference sequence).

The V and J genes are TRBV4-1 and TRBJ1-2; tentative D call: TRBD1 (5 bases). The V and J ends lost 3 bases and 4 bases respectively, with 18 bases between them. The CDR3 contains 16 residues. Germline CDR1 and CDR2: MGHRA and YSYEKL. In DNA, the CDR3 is TGCGCCAGCAGCCACGAGGACACCCTGATCCCCTATGGCTACACCTTC. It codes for CASSHEDTLIPYGYTF.

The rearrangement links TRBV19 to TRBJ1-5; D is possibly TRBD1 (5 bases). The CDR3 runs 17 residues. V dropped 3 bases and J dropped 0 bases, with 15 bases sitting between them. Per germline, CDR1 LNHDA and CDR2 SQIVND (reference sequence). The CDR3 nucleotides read TGTGCCAGTAGTATGGGATGGGGCAGGTATAGCAATCAGCCCCAGCATTTT. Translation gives CASSMGWGRYSNQPQHF.

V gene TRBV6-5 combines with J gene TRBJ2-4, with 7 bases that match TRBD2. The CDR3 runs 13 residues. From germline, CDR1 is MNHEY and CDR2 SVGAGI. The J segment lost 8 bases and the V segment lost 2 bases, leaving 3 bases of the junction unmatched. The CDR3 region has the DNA TGTGCCAGCAGTTACGCGGGGGTTGACATTCAGTACTTC. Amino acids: CASSYAGVDIQYF.

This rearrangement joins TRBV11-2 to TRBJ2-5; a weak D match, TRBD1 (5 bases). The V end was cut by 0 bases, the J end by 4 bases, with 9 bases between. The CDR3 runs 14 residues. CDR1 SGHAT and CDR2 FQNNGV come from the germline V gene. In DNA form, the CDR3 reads TGTGCCAGCAGCTTAGAAGGCAGGGCAGAGACCCAGTACTTC. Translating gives CASSLEGRAETQYF.

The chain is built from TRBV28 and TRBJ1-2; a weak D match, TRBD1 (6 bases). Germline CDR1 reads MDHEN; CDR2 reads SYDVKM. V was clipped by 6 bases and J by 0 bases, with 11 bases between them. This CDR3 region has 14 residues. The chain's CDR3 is CASSPRGSNYGYTF. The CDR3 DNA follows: TGTGCCAGCAGCCCGAGGGGGTCTAACTATGGCTACACCTTC.

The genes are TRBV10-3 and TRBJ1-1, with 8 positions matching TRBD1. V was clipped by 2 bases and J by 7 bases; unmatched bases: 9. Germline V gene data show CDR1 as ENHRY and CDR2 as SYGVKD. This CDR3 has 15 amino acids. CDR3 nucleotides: TGTGCCATCAGTGAGCCTGACAGGGGATTTAATGAAGCTTTCTTT. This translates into CAISEPDRGFNEAFF.

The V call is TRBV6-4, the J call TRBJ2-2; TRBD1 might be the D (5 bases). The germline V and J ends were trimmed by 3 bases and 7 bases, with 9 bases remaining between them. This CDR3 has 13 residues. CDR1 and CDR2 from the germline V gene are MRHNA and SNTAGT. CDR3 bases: TGTGCCAGCAGTGAGCAGGGTGGCGGGGAGCTGTTTTTT. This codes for CASSEQGGGELFF.